The next 20 T cell receptor beta chains were all read from a single sample in a study of CD8+ T cells in alopecia areata. cDNA serving as the sequencing template came from extracted, reverse transcribed RNA. TCRdb keeps only in-frame clones here, not all; method: immunoSEQ multiplex PCR. This sample carries about 130,000 clones, around 50% of them seen once, and the ten largest clones take less than 5.5%. The input for sequencing was CD4+ T cells sorted from blood, taken at week 0. Receptor source: a human donor with alopecia areata.

The rearrangement joins TRBV28 to TRBJ2-5; D assignment may be TRBD1 or TRBD2 (5 bases each). Germline CDR1 and CDR2: MDHEN and SYDVKM. This CDR3 spans 15 amino acids. Trimming shortened V by 5 bases and J by 4 bases, and 17 bases separated the two germline ends. The CDR3 DNA is TGTGCCAGCAGTCCTCGGGGCTCCCCAAGAGAGACCCAGTACTTC. It specifies CASSPRGSPRETQYF.

This clone appeared a single time. The genes are TRBV19 and TRBJ2-1; D may match TRBD1 or TRBD2 (5 bases each). CDR1 LNHDA and CDR2 SQIVND come from the germline V gene (reference sequence). V was shortened by 6 bases and J by 7 bases, with 25 bases between the two germline ends. The CDR3 covers 17 residues. The CDR3 DNA sequence: TGTGCCAGTAGAACAAAAAGCGGCCAGGGTACAATGAATGAGCAGTTCTTC. It codes for CASRTKSGQGTMNEQFF.

The chain uses TRBV5-1 and TRBJ2-2; D gene uncertain. The CDR3 extends over 14 amino acids. Germline CDR1 reads SGHRS; CDR2 reads YFSETQ. V was cut by 1 base and J by 10 bases, with 14 bases left in between. The CDR3 DNA reads TGCGCCAGCAGCTTGTACGGCCCAACATCGGAGCTGTTTTTT. Translated: CASSLYGPTSELFF.

This chain links TRBV5-8 with TRBJ2-7; TRBD1 matches at 10 bases. Unmatched junction bases numbered 6, after V lost 8 bases and J lost 4 bases. This CDR3 is 13 amino acids long. Germline lookup yields CDR1 SGHTS and CDR2 YDEGEE. CDR3 loop: CASTGGQGYEQYF. In DNA form, the CDR3 reads TGTGCCAGTACCGGGGGACAGGGGTACGAGCAGTACTTC. The full variable domain, its missing parts supplied by reference TRBV5-8 and TRBJ2-7, is EAGVTQSPTHLIKTRGQQATLRCSPISGHTSVYWYQQALGLGLQFLLWYDEGEERNRGNFPPRFSGRQFPNYSSELNVNALELEDSALYLCASTGGQGYEQYFGPGTRLTVT.

The V gene is TRBV29-1, the J gene TRBJ2-2; no definite D call. The V and J ends lost 4 bases and 6 bases respectively, with 9 bases between them. Germline V gene sequence: CDR1 SQVTM, CDR2 ANQGSEA. This CDR3 is built from 12 residues. CDR3 sequence reads: CSVGPKPGELFF. The CDR3 coding sequence is TGCAGCGTTGGCCCGAAACCCGGGGAGCTGTTTTTT.

The J gene is TRBJ1-1, the V gene TRBV19; no reliable D call. Looked up from germline, CDR1 is LNHDA and CDR2 is SQIVND (reference sequence). The CDR3 spans 14 residues. The ends were cut back, 6 bases at V and 1 base at J, with 12 bases in the middle. This CDR3 reads CASSLSRGNTEAFF. CDR3 DNA: TGTGCCAGTAGCTTAAGTCGGGGGAACACTGAAGCTTTCTTT.

The chain is built from TRBV2 and TRBJ2-5; no clear D gene. The CDR3 runs to 15 residues. Trimming cost V 11 bases and J 4 bases, with 23 bases left between them. Looked up from germline, CDR1 is SNHLY and CDR2 is FYNNEI. In DNA form, the CDR3 reads TGTGCCCTACTCGAGGAGCAGGCCTCGGGAGAGACCCAGTACTTC. Its protein is CALLEEQASGETQYF.

This chain joins TRBV20-1 and TRBJ2-5; D is undetermined. Germline-derived CDR1 and CDR2 are DFQATT and SNEGSKA (reference sequence). The V end was cut by 4 bases, the J end by 7 bases, with 10 bases between. CDR3 length: 11 residues. The CDR3 protein is CSATNEGTQYF. In DNA, the CDR3 is TGCAGTGCTACTAACGAAGGGACCCAGTACTTC.

This clone occurred once. The chain joins TRBV4-1 to TRBJ2-5, with 10 bases fitting TRBD2. Judging by the DNA end, TRBJ2-7 fits better; the J call may be wrong. The CDR3 consists of 16 residues. Per the germline V gene, CDR1 is MGHRA and CDR2 is YSYEKL. Here the CDR3 reads CASSPGGLAGALEQYF. DNA of the CDR3: TGCGCCAGCAGCCCGGGCGGCCTAGCGGGAGCTCTCGAGCAGTACTTC.

This clone was picked up one time. The chain carries TRBV7-4 and TRBJ1-5, with TRBD1 matching 7 bases. The V and J ends lost 5 bases and 2 bases, in that order; junction bases with no gene match: 9. This CDR3 spans 16 amino acids. The germline V gene has CDR1 SGHVT and CDR2 SQSDAQ. In DNA form, the CDR3 reads TGTGCCAGCAGCGATCAGGGGGTGGAGGGCAATCAGCCCCAGCATTTT. Protein: CASSDQGVEGNQPQHF.

V and J are TRBV6-6 and TRBJ2-7; 9 bases fit TRBD1. CDR1 and CDR2 (germline): MNHNY, SVGAGI (reference sequence). The length of the CDR3 is 16 residues. The trim removed 5 bases at V and 2 bases at J, leaving 10 bases unmatched. For the CDR3, the DNA is TGTGCCAGCAGTGGATCCGGACAGGGGAGAACCTACGAGCAGTACTTC. Translating gives CASSGSGQGRTYEQYF.

This clone was counted a few times. The chain is built from TRBV4-2 and TRBJ2-7; 10 bases map to TRBD2. The CDR3 sequence is 14 residues long. The junction had 7 bases not matched to a gene; V was cut back by 5 bases and J by 6 bases. Per germline, CDR1 LGHNA and CDR2 YNFKEQ. The CDR3 spells CASSLTAGGLEQYF. Written as DNA, the CDR3 is TGTGCCAGCAGCTTAACAGCGGGGGGGCTCGAGCAGTACTTC.

The rearrangement links TRBV5-1 to TRBJ2-6, with unresolved D. The CDR3 length is 14 residues. CDR1 is SGHRS and CDR2 is YFSETQ in the germline V gene. Trimming cost V 0 bases and J 11 bases, with 12 bases left between them. The CDR3 nucleotides are TGCGCCAGCAGCTTGGAGACCAATCCCCACGTCCTGACTTTC. Encoded protein: CASSLETNPHVLTF.

The CDR3 is CATSTGGETQYF. CDR3 in DNA: TGTGCCACCAGCACAGGGGGAGAGACCCAGTACTTC. The chain links TRBV15 to TRBJ2-5; TRBD1 matches at 7 bases. Germline V gives CDR1 LNHNV, CDR2 YYDKDF (reference sequence). The CDR3 sequence is 12 residues long. J gave up 4 bases and V 4 bases, and 0 bases lay outside the gene matches.

In this sample, this clone turned up once. This chain connects TRBV4-3 to TRBJ1-2; TRBD1 might be the D (5 bases). This CDR3 region has 16 residues. Germline loops: CDR1 LGHNA, CDR2 YSLEER. V lost 0 bases and J 1 base, leaving 12 bases between the germline ends. CDR3 sequence (DNA): TGCGCCAGCAGCCAAGACCAGGGTAACGGTAACTATGGCTACACCTTC. It encodes CASSQDQGNGNYGYTF.

This chain joins TRBV9 and TRBJ2-1; 10 nucleotides align to TRBD2. The CDR3 is 16 residues long. Per the germline V gene, CDR1 is SGDLS and CDR2 is YYNGEE. V shed 4 bases and J 3 bases; nucleotides not matched to a gene: 7. The DNA for the CDR3 is TGTGCCAGCAGCCTACGGACTAGCGGAAACTACAATGAGCAGTTCTTC. It encodes CASSLRTSGNYNEQFF. Drawing the rest from reference TRBV9 and TRBJ2-1, the complete variable domain is DSGVTQTPKHLITATGQRVTLRCSPRSGDLSVYWYQQSLDQGLQFLIQYYNGEERAKGNILERFSAQQFPDLHSELNLSSLELGDSALYFCASSLRTSGNYNEQFFGPGTRLTVL.

This clone was counted between two and nine times. The chain joins TRBV6-1 to TRBJ2-7; D is unclear. The V gene's germline CDR1 is MNHNS and CDR2 SASEGT. The CDR3 contains 11 residues. Trimming took 2 bases from V and 1 from J, leaving 0 bases between them. CDR3 amino acids: CASSESYEQYF. The CDR3 DNA follows: TGTGCCAGCAGTGAATCCTACGAGCAGTACTTC.

The genes are TRBV9 and TRBJ1-6; tentatively, D is TRBD1 (5 bases). Deletions cut 0 bases from V and 10 bases from J, with 11 bases between. Germline V gene data show CDR1 as SGDLS and CDR2 as YYNGEE. This CDR3 comprises 14 residues. DNA for the CDR3: TGTGCCAGCAGCGTAGGGGACGGGGCCTCACCCCTCCACTTT. It yields the protein CASSVGDGASPLHF.

The chain employs TRBV6-5 and TRBJ1-4; TRBD1 is a possible D gene (6 bases). V was pared by 6 bases and J by 8 bases, with 16 bases between. From germline, CDR1 is MNHEY and CDR2 SVGAGI. This CDR3 region has 14 residues. The CDR3 nucleotides read TGTGCCAGCAGCTCAGGGGAGGGTCGGGAAAAACTGTTTTTT. Translated: CASSSGEGREKLFF.

This chain links TRBV4-1 with TRBJ2-7; D gene ambiguous. Trimming stripped 3 bases from V and 2 bases from J, with 8 bases between. This CDR3 is 13 amino acids long. Germline assignment: CDR1 MGHRA and CDR2 YSYEKL. CDR3 sequence reads: CASSQADPYEQYF. The CDR3 coding sequence is TGCGCCAGCAGCCAGGCGGACCCCTACGAGCAGTACTTC.